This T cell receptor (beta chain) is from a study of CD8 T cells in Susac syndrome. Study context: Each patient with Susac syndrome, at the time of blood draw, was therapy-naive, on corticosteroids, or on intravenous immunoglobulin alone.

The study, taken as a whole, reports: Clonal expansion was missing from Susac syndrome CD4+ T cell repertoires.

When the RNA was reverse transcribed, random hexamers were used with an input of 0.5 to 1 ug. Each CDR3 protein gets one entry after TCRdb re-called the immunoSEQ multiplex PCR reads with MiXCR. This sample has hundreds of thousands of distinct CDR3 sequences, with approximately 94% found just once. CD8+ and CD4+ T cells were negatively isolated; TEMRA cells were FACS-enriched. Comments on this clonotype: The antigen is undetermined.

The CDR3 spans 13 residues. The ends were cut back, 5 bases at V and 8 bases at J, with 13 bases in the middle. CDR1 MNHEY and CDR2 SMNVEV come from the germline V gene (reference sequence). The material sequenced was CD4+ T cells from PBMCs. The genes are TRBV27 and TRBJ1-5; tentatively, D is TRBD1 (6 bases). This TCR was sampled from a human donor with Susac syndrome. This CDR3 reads CASSKRGTKPQHF. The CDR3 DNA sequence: TGTGCCAGCAGTAAAAGGGGGACAAAGCCCCAGCATTTT.